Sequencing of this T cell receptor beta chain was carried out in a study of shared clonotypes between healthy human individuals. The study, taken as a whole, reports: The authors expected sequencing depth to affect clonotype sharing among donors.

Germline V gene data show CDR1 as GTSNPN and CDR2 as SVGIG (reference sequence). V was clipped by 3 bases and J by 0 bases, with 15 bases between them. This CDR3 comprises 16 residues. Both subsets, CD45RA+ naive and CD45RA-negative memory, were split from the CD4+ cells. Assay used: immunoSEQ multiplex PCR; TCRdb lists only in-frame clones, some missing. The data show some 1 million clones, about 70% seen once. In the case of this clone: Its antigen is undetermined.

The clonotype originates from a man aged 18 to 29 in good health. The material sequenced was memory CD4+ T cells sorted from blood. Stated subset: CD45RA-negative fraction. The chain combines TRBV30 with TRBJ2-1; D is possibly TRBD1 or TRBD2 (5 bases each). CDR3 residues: CAWRPLGGSSYNEQFF. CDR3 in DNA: TGTGCCTGGAGACCCCTTGGGGGTAGCTCCTACAATGAGCAGTTCTTC.